This T cell receptor (beta chain) was recovered during a study of T cells in Graves' hyperthyroidism and ophthalmopathy. Study conclusions and caveats: Model output signaled ophthalmopathy a median about 6.3 months ahead of onset. Most thyroid clonotypes with frequency above 0.001 were detected in blood. From stable hyperthyroidism, ophthalmopathy was set apart by a 13 V-J model.

Only a few counts were recorded for this clonotype. What it binds is not known. The source material, RNA transcripts, was used to amplify TCR beta CDR3 regions. Using the HTBI primer set, a first-round RT-PCR was run on the TCR CDR3. TCRdb used MiXCR to reprocess the multiplex PCR reads, holding one entry per CDR3 protein. Altogether about 610,000 distinct CDR3 sequences are present, 35% to 55% being singletons, with the ten largest covering about 7.8%. Clinical symptoms, serum thyroxine, TRAb, thyroid ultrasound and orbital computed tomography established diagnosis. CDR3 size: 14 residues. Germline V CDR1 and CDR2: SEHNR, FQNEAQ (reference sequence). V lost 3 bases to trimming and J lost 2 bases, with 9 bases between them.

Sequenced: peripheral blood or thyroid tissue (not recorded which). The source is a woman aged 18-35 years with Graves' hyperthyroidism. This chain connects TRBV7-9 to TRBJ2-3; D is unresolved. This CDR3 is CASSFLVSTDTQYF. The CDR3 nucleotides read TGTGCCAGCAGCTTTTTGGTATCCACAGATACGCAGTATTTT.